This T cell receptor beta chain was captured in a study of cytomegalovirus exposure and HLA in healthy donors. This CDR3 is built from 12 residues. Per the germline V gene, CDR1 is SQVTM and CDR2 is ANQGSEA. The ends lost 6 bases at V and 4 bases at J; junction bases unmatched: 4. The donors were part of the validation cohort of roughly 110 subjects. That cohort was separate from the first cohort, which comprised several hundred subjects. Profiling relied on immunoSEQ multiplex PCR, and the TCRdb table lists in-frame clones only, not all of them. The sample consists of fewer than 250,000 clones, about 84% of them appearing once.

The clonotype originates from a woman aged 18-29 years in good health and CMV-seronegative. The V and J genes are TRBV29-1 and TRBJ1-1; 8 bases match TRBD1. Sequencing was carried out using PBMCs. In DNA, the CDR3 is TGCAGCGTGGACAGGGCCGGCACTGAAGCTTTCTTT. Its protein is CSVDRAGTEAFF.